Each of the 13 T cell receptor beta chains below was sequenced from the same sample in a study of PD-L1 blockade in urothelial cancer. Sequencing used immunoSEQ multiplex PCR; TCRdb keeps in-frame clones, though not all of them. This table has around 63,000 clones, 75% to 90% appearing once. The sample's time point: pretreatment peripheral blood. This sample comprised PBMCs, obtained around atezolizumab (anti-PD-L1) treatment. These receptor sequences come from a man between 65 and 85 years old with urothelial cancer.

The genes are TRBV2 and TRBJ1-2; 10 bases fit TRBD1. V trimming: 5 bases; J trimming: 6 bases; junction bases outside the gene matches: 9. The CDR3 is 15 residues long. In germline, CDR1 is SNHLY, CDR2 FYNNEI. The CDR3 sequence is CASSYGQGGLDGYTF. The CDR3 region has the DNA TGTGCCAGCAGTTACGGACAGGGGGGACTCGATGGCTACACCTTC.

The chain links TRBV28 to TRBJ2-1; 8 positions match TRBD2. There are 14 residues in the CDR3. Germline trimming cut 6 bases from V and 5 bases from J; bases unmatched to any gene: 6. Looked up from germline, CDR1 is MDHEN and CDR2 is SYDVKM. The CDR3 here is CASRKTSGNNEQFF. For the CDR3, the DNA is TGTGCCAGCAGAAAAACTAGCGGTAACAATGAGCAGTTCTTC.

CDR3 nucleotide sequence: TGCGCCAGCAGCCAAGGGACTAGCGGGAGTGAGTCCCAGTACTTC. Amino acids: CASSQGTSGSESQYF. The gene calls are TRBV4-3 and TRBJ2-5; 13 bases align to TRBD2. CDR1 is LGHNA, CDR2 YSLEER, per germline. The CDR3 extends over 15 amino acids. After removal of 1 base from V and 9 bases from J, the junction contained 5 bases not matched to a gene.

The sample holds a few counts of this clone. The chain couples TRBV6-4 to TRBJ2-1, with 8 bases aligning to TRBD2. Germline trimming cut 0 bases from V and 3 bases from J; bases unmatched to any gene: 1. The CDR3 length is 15 residues. Germline V gene sequence: CDR1 MRHNA, CDR2 SNTAGT. DNA of the CDR3: TGTGCCAGCAGTGACTCAGCGGGAGACTACAATGAGCAGTTCTTC. Its translation: CASSDSAGDYNEQFF.

This rearrangement joins TRBV5-4 to TRBJ1-2, with a weak D call TRBD1 (6 bases). CDR3 length: 13 amino acids. Germline CDR1 is SGHNT and CDR2 is YYREEE (reference sequence). Trimming cost V 4 bases and J 6 bases, with 13 bases left between them. The CDR3 spells CASSPDRSHGYTF. The CDR3 bases are TGTGCCAGCAGCCCGGACAGATCTCATGGCTACACCTTC.

The J gene is TRBJ2-7, the V gene TRBV5-1, with TRBD1 identical over 9 bases. V shed 0 bases and J 0 bases; nucleotides not matched to a gene: 10. The CDR3 consists of 18 residues. Per germline, CDR1 SGHRS and CDR2 YFSETQ. CDR3 DNA: TGCGCCAGCAGCTTGGCCAAATCCGGACAGGGGTCCTCCTACGAGCAGTACTTC. The encoded protein is CASSLAKSGQGSSYEQYF.

CDR3 region: CAISGLAQETQYF. CDR3 nucleotides: TGTGCCATCAGTGGACTAGCCCAAGAGACCCAGTACTTC. The J gene is TRBJ2-5, the V gene TRBV10-3; 7 bases are shared with TRBD2. This CDR3 is built from 13 residues. Germline assignment: CDR1 ENHRY and CDR2 SYGVKD. The V gene end was trimmed by 4 bases and the J gene end by 1 base; junction bases not matched to a gene: 0.

The chain employs TRBV10-1 and TRBJ2-7; 9 bases agree with TRBD2. The CDR3 totals 14 residues. Germline loops: CDR1 WNHNN, CDR2 SYGVQD (reference sequence). With 4 bases clipped from V and 3 bases from J, the junction kept 4 bases outside the gene matches. In DNA, the CDR3 is TGCGCCAGCAGTGTGTTGCGGGAGGGCTACGAGCAGTACTTC. Translating it yields CASSVLREGYEQYF.

This rearrangement joins TRBV19 to TRBJ2-2, with D possibly being TRBD1 (6 bases). Trimming shortened V by 2 bases and J by 1 base, and 11 bases separated the two germline ends. In germline, CDR1 is LNHDA, CDR2 SQIVND (reference sequence). CDR3 length: 16 amino acids. In nucleotides, the CDR3 is TGTGCCAGTAGTATAACAGGGTCCCTGAACACCGGGGAGCTGTTTTTT. The encoded protein is CASSITGSLNTGELFF. Filled out from reference TRBV19 and TRBJ2-2, the complete variable domain reads DGGITQSPKYLFRKEGQNVTLSCEQNLNHDAMYWYRQDPGQGLRLIYYSQIVNDFQKGDIAEGYSVSREKKESFPLTVTSAQKNPTAFYLCASSITGSLNTGELFFGEGSRLTVL.

The chain carries TRBV7-2 and TRBJ1-3; 7 nucleotides match TRBD1. The CDR3 runs 13 residues. The trim removed 6 bases at V and 2 bases at J, leaving 1 base unmatched. Germline assignment: CDR1 SGHTA and CDR2 FQGNSA. The CDR3 spells CASSGTAGNTIYF. The CDR3, as DNA: TGTGCCAGCAGTGGGACAGCTGGAAACACCATATATTTT.

This CDR3 is CAWKGGEGTSVEDTQYF. The CDR3 coding sequence is TGTGCCTGGAAAGGGGGGGAAGGGACTAGCGTTGAAGATACGCAGTATTTT. The V gene is TRBV30, the J gene TRBJ2-3; 10 bases line up with TRBD2. V dropped 4 bases and J dropped 5; count of bases not matched to a gene: 15. The CDR3 length is 17 residues. Germline assignment: CDR1 GTSNPN and CDR2 SVGIG (reference sequence).

The chain employs TRBV7-9 and TRBJ2-5; maybe TRBD1 (6 bases). Germline assignment: CDR1 SEHNR and CDR2 FQNEAQ (reference sequence). The germline V and J ends were trimmed by 5 bases and 1 base, with 11 bases remaining between them. This CDR3 comprises 14 residues. The CDR3 coding sequence is TGTGCCAGCAGCCTTGTACAGGGCCAAGAGACCCAGTACTTC. Translation gives CASSLVQGQETQYF.

The V call is TRBV19, the J call TRBJ1-1, with 8 bases lining up with TRBD1. This CDR3 has 16 amino acids. V gave up 4 bases and J gave up 7 bases; unmatched junction bases: 14. Germline values: CDR1 LNHDA, CDR2 SQIVND (reference sequence). The CDR3, as DNA: TGTGCCAGTAGTACCAGACAGGGGAGGCCAGAAAGTGAAGCTTTCTTT. It codes for CASSTRQGRPESEAFF.